Included here is one TCR beta chain sequence, with context. This record belongs to a study of blood T cell repertoires in COVID-19. From germline, CDR1 is LGHDT and CDR2 YNNKEL (reference sequence). The V end lost 0 bases, the J end lost 5 bases, and 16 bases lay between the germline ends. CDR3 length: 16 residues. Clones were sequenced by immunoSEQ multiplex PCR, and TCRdb holds only the in-frame ones, with some missing. The repertoire includes around 200,000 clones, about four fifths of them detected once, and roughly 2.6% sits in the top ten. This receptor was taken from a human donor with acute or convalescent COVID-19. The donor label of this sample is uncertain. The sample comprised peripheral blood. This sequence joins TRBV3-1 (or the pseudogene TRBV3-2) and TRBJ1-2; D remains ambiguous. The CDR3 spells CASSQDTIGSRYGYTF. CDR3 coding DNA: TGTGCCAGCAGCCAAGATACTATCGGATCAAGGTATGGCTACACCTTC.